These 14 T cell receptor beta chains share one sample of origin, sequenced in a study of shared clonotypes between healthy human individuals. Produced via immunoSEQ multiplex PCR; TCRdb's table is partial and in-frame only. Altogether approximately 1.4 million clones are present, approximately 98% being singletons, with the ten largest covering about 0.45%. Sequencing used naive CD4+ T cells sorted from blood. Noted subset: CD45RA+ positively selected. The receptors shown here come from a man younger than 40 in good health.

The V gene is TRBV7-2, the J gene TRBJ2-4, with 10 bases lining up with TRBD2. Germline V gene sequence: CDR1 SGHTA, CDR2 FQGNSA. V lost 1 base, J lost 3 bases, and 12 bases stayed unmatched. The CDR3 runs 19 residues. The CDR3 loop is CASSLGWEREGLVKNIQYF. The CDR3 bases are TGTGCCAGCAGCTTAGGCTGGGAGCGGGAGGGCCTCGTCAAAAACATTCAGTACTTC.

V is TRBV7-2 and J is TRBJ2-7; D gene ambiguous. Germline V CDR1 and CDR2: SGHTA, FQGNSA. V lost 6 bases to trimming and J lost 4 bases, with 16 bases between them. The CDR3 is made up of 14 amino acids. In nucleotides, the CDR3 is TGTGCCAGCAGTGCAGATCCTAGTAGATACGAGCAGTACTTC. Translation: CASSADPSRYEQYF.

Of note for this clone: The junction and the germline gene differ at one end; a read error may be behind it. The chain uses TRBV5-6 and TRBJ2-3; 7 bases fit TRBD2. CDR3 length equals 15 residues. Germline V lookup: CDR1 SGHDT, CDR2 YYEEEE. The CDR3 bases are TGTGCCAGCAGCTTCACTAGCGCGGGGAACAGGCGGGATAATTTT. It specifies CASSFTSAGNRRDNF.

The chain joins TRBV7-9 to TRBJ2-7; no firm D call. The CDR3 has 11 amino acids. Germline CDR1 SEHNR, CDR2 FQNEAQ (reference sequence). The germline V and J ends were trimmed by 5 bases and 7 bases, with 9 bases remaining between them. CDR3 loop: CASSRAKEQYF. The DNA of the CDR3 is TGTGCCAGCAGCAGGGCTAAAGAGCAGTACTTC.

V and J are TRBV5-1 and TRBJ2-5; the D is unclear. This CDR3 region has 13 residues. Between the trimmed V and J ends, which lost 1 base and 5 bases, there was a span of 9 bases. CDR1 and CDR2 (germline): SGHRS, YFSETQ. The CDR3 is CASSLTFSETQYF. CDR3 nucleotide sequence: TGCGCCAGCAGCTTGACGTTCTCGGAGACCCAGTACTTC.

The chain employs TRBV4-2 and TRBJ2-1; D is undetermined. V gave up 4 bases and J gave up 6 bases, with 16 bases separating them. The CDR3 sequence is 15 residues long. Germline V lookup: CDR1 LGHNA, CDR2 YNFKEQ. CDR3 loop: CASSLAIPIGNEQFF. The CDR3 coding sequence is TGTGCCAGCAGCCTAGCTATCCCGATAGGCAATGAGCAGTTCTTC.

The CDR3 loop is CAWSALAGRELNQPQHF. The CDR3, as DNA: TGTGCCTGGAGTGCCCTCGCGGGGAGGGAACTCAATCAGCCCCAGCATTTT. V gene TRBV30 combines with J gene TRBJ1-5, with unresolved D. Per the germline V gene, CDR1 is GTSNPN and CDR2 is SVGIG (reference sequence). The CDR3 has 17 amino acids. V was trimmed by 1 base and J by 3 bases, leaving 19 bases between them. The variable domain in full, with the rest retrieved from reference TRBV30 and TRBJ1-5, is SQTIHQWPATLVQPVGSPLSLECTVEGTSNPNLYWYRQAAGRGLQLLFYSVGIGQISSEVPQNLSASRPQDRQFILSSKKLLLSDSGFYLCAWSALAGRELNQPQHFGDGTRLSIL.

Comment on this clone: Other nucleotide sequences from this sample produce the same CDR3. J is TRBJ2-2 and V is TRBV9; D is unresolved. Germline V gives CDR1 SGDLS, CDR2 YYNGEE. Trimming pared 0 bases from V and 0 bases from J, leaving 3 bases between. The length of the CDR3 is 14 residues. CDR3 sequence (DNA): TGTGCCAGCAGCGTAGCTCCGAACACCGGGGAGCTGTTTTTT. Encoded protein: CASSVAPNTGELFF. The whole variable domain, remainder taken from reference TRBV9 and TRBJ2-2, is DSGVTQTPKHLITATGQRVTLRCSPRSGDLSVYWYQQSLDQGLQFLIQYYNGEERAKGNILERFSAQQFPDLHSELNLSSLELGDSALYFCASSVAPNTGELFFGEGSRLTVL.

Note on this clone: Other nucleotide sequences in the sample specify the same CDR3. V is TRBV7-2 and J is TRBJ2-6; D is ambiguous. Germline V gene data show CDR1 as SGHTA and CDR2 as FQGNSA. This CDR3 region has 15 residues. Deletions cut 3 bases from V and 0 bases from J, with 6 bases between. CDR3 nucleotides: TGTGCCAGCAGCTTGGCCCTCTCTGGGGCCAACGTCCTGACTTTC. Amino acids: CASSLALSGANVLTF.

The chain uses TRBV9 and TRBJ2-5; 14 bases map to TRBD2. The ends lost 4 bases at V and 2 bases at J; junction bases unmatched: 10. Germline V lookup: CDR1 SGDLS, CDR2 YYNGEE. This CDR3 contains 18 residues. The CDR3 DNA sequence: TGTGCCAGCAGCCAACCTCCACGACTAGCGGGAGGGCAAGAGACCCAGTACTTC. Amino acids: CASSQPPRLAGGQETQYF.

This chain connects TRBV18 to TRBJ2-7, with 7 bases that match TRBD2. This CDR3 has 14 residues. Per germline, CDR1 KGHSH and CDR2 LQKENI. The J segment lost 1 base and the V segment lost 4 bases, leaving 4 bases of the junction unmatched. CDR3 DNA sequence: TGTGCCAGCTCACGCGCTAGCGGTTCCTACGAGCAGTACTTC. Protein: CASSRASGSYEQYF.

The chain couples TRBV18 to TRBJ2-7; D unresolved. Trimming cost V 6 bases and J 4 bases, with 13 bases left between them. This CDR3 has 13 amino acids. The germline gives CDR1 KGHSH, CDR2 LQKENI. As DNA, the CDR3 is TGTGCCAGCTCCCAAGGGCGACTGTACGAGCAGTACTTC. It encodes CASSQGRLYEQYF.

This clone was picked up one time. The DNA for the CDR3 is TGTGCCAGCAGTTACTCGACGAGGGTGAGCGAGCAGTACTTC. This codes for CASSYSTRVSEQYF. The rearrangement links TRBV6-5 to TRBJ2-7, with D maybe TRBD2 (5 bases). The CDR3 is made up of 14 amino acids. Between the trimmed V and J ends, which lost 0 bases and 6 bases, there was a span of 12 bases. CDR1 is MNHEY, CDR2 SVGAGI, per germline.

The chain has TRBV5-6 and TRBJ2-3, with D possibly matching TRBD1 (6 bases). This CDR3 is built from 15 residues. Germline V lookup: CDR1 SGHDT, CDR2 YYEEEE. V was shortened by 3 bases and J by 2 bases, with 13 bases between the two germline ends. CDR3 loop: CASSWRSGVTDTQYF. The CDR3 nucleotides are TGTGCCAGCAGCTGGAGGTCAGGGGTCACAGATACGCAGTATTTT.